This entry lists 21 T cell receptor beta chains sequenced from one sample in a study of blood T cell repertoires in COVID-19. Profiled with immunoSEQ multiplex PCR; TCRdb holds only in-frame clones, not every one. Here the sample spans about 23,000 clones, approximately 83% being singletons. Sequencing was carried out using peripheral blood. Receptors were obtained from a man between 65 and 85 years old with acute or convalescent COVID-19.

V and J are TRBV18 and TRBJ1-2; 10 bases fit TRBD1. The CDR3 sequence is 17 residues long. The ends lost 3 bases at V and 2 bases at J; junction bases unmatched: 9. Germline V gene lookup returns CDR1 KGHSH and CDR2 LQKENI. DNA for the CDR3: TGTGCCAGCTCACCTGGGGGACAGGGGCTGGGGAACTATGGCTACACCTTC. It encodes CASSPGGQGLGNYGYTF.

V is TRBV28 and J is TRBJ1-1, with 8 bases matching TRBD1. Per the germline V gene, CDR1 is MDHEN and CDR2 is SYDVKM. The CDR3 consists of 13 residues. With 5 bases clipped from V and 8 bases from J, the junction kept 7 bases outside the gene matches. The CDR3 DNA sequence: TGTGCCAGCAGTCGCTCCGGACAGGGAGAAGCTTTCTTT. The encoded protein is CASSRSGQGEAFF.

This clone was counted a single time. The genes are TRBV5-1 and TRBJ1-2; 9 bases line up with TRBD1. CDR3 length: 14 residues. Germline V gene data show CDR1 as SGHRS and CDR2 as YFSETQ. With V trimmed by 2 bases and J by 8 bases, 7 bases remained unmatched. In DNA, the CDR3 is TGCGCCAGCAGCTTTGAACAGGGGGCGTCCGGCTACACCTTC. Its protein is CASSFEQGASGYTF.

Concerning this clone: Other DNA sequences within the sample encode an identical CDR3. The chain uses TRBV6-2 or TRBV6-3 and TRBJ1-6; 8 nucleotides agree with TRBD1. The ends lost 4 bases at V and 7 bases at J; junction bases unmatched: 3. In germline, CDR1 is MNHEY, CDR2 SVGEGT. The CDR3 contains 14 residues. CDR3 sequence reads: CASSLGQGNSPLHF. The CDR3 DNA sequence: TGTGCCAGCAGTTTAGGACAGGGCAATTCACCCCTCCACTTT.

The gene calls are TRBV19 and TRBJ1-5; D may be TRBD1 (6 bases). The germline CDR1 and CDR2 sequences are LNHDA and SQIVND (reference sequence). Trimming cost V 3 bases and J 3 bases, with 15 bases left between them. There are 16 residues in the CDR3. The CDR3 sequence is CASSMLTGDNNQPQHF. As DNA, the CDR3 is TGTGCCAGTAGTATGCTGACAGGAGACAACAATCAGCCCCAGCATTTT.

V usage is TRBV3-1 (or the pseudogene TRBV3-2) and J usage is TRBJ2-7; TRBD1 aligns across 7 bases. The CDR3 spans 15 residues. V lost 5 bases to trimming and J lost 3 bases; unmatched junction nucleotides: 10. CDR1 is LGHDT and CDR2 is YNNKEL in the germline V gene (reference sequence). In DNA, the CDR3 is TGTGCCAGCAGCTCTGCCCGGACAGGCCTCTACGAGCAGTACTTC. Its protein product is CASSSARTGLYEQYF.

This chain connects TRBV6-5 to TRBJ2-3; no definite D call. V gave up 6 bases and J gave up 1 base, with 14 bases separating them. From germline, CDR1 is MNHEY and CDR2 SVGAGI. This CDR3 spans 15 amino acids. The DNA for the CDR3 is TGTGCCAGCAGCCTCGGGTTCAGCGGCACAGATACGCAGTATTTT. This codes for CASSLGFSGTDTQYF.

The chain employs TRBV6-5 and TRBJ1-1, with TRBD1 identical over 9 bases. Trimming removed 8 bases from V and 1 base from J; junction bases left unmatched: 5. Germline CDR1 MNHEY, CDR2 SVGAGI. CDR3 size: 14 residues. CDR3 bases: TGTGCCAGCTCGACAGGGGGTTGGAACACTGAAGCTTTCTTT. Its translation: CASSTGGWNTEAFF.

The rearrangement uses TRBV19 and TRBJ2-4; 9 bases map to TRBD1. V dropped 6 bases and J dropped 8; count of bases not matched to a gene: 8. There are 14 residues in the CDR3. Germline V lookup: CDR1 LNHDA, CDR2 SQIVND (reference sequence). Here the CDR3 DNA reads TGTGCCAGTAGGACCGGGACAGGGAGGGACATTCAGTACTTC. It specifies CASRTGTGRDIQYF.

J is TRBJ2-7 and V is TRBV29-1; D uncertain. CDR1 and CDR2 from the germline V gene are SQVTM and ANQGSEA. This CDR3 contains 11 residues. V shed 3 bases and J shed 3 bases, with 6 bases lying between them. In nucleotides, the CDR3 is TGCAGCGTTGAGACGGGCTACGAGCAGTACTTC. Translated, it gives CSVETGYEQYF.

The J gene is TRBJ1-6, the V gene TRBV10-2, with 7 nucleotides matching TRBD1. CDR1 and CDR2 (germline): WSHSY, SAAADI. Trimming cost V 3 bases and J 0 bases; bases outside gene matches: 5. The CDR3 has 17 amino acids. The CDR3 loop is CASSESTGTSYNSPLHF. The DNA for the CDR3 is TGCGCCAGCAGTGAATCGACAGGGACCTCCTATAATTCACCCCTCCACTTT.

V and J are TRBV13 and TRBJ2-1, with D unresolved. Trimming removed 4 bases at V and 0 bases at J, with 19 bases between. This CDR3 is 18 amino acids long. Looked up from germline, CDR1 is PRHDT and CDR2 is FYEKMQ (reference sequence). CDR3 nucleotide sequence: TGTGCCAGCAGCTCCCAAACAGACGGTCTCCGCTCCTACAATGAGCAGTTCTTC. This translates into CASSSQTDGLRSYNEQFF.

The V call is TRBV5-1, the J call TRBJ1-4, with D uncertain. The germline gives CDR1 SGHRS, CDR2 YFSETQ. The V gene lost 9 bases and the J gene lost 8 bases, with 17 bases spanning the gap. This CDR3 region has 13 residues. The CDR3 coding sequence is TGCGCCACCCGCCCTGGTCCGGGGGAAAAACTGTTTTTT. Its protein is CATRPGPGEKLFF.

This clone was seen only a few times. In DNA form, the CDR3 reads TGTGCCAGCAGCTCACGGACTGGCTACACAGATACGCAGTATTTT. It encodes CASSSRTGYTDTQYF. The chain couples TRBV3-1 (or the pseudogene TRBV3-2) to TRBJ2-3; TRBD2 is a possible D gene (5 bases). Trimming pared 5 bases from V and 2 bases from J, leaving 14 bases between. The V gene's germline CDR1 is LGHDT and CDR2 YNNKEL (reference sequence). This CDR3 has 15 residues.

The CDR3 spells CSARGVNTQYF. The CDR3 nucleotides read TGCAGTGCCCGAGGCGTCAATACGCAGTATTTT. The chain carries TRBV20-1 and TRBJ2-3, with D unclear. Germline CDR1 and CDR2: DFQATT and SNEGSKA (reference sequence). V was shortened by 6 bases and J by 7 bases, with 11 bases between the two germline ends. The CDR3 sequence is 11 residues long.

The chain joins TRBV19 to TRBJ1-5, with TRBD1 matching over 7 bases. In germline, CDR1 is LNHDA, CDR2 SQIVND (reference sequence). This CDR3 comprises 16 residues. Germline trimming cut 5 bases from V and 4 bases from J; bases unmatched to any gene: 11. The CDR3 sequence: CASSLQTGAVNQPQHF. CDR3 in DNA: TGTGCCAGTAGTCTCCAAACAGGGGCAGTTAATCAGCCCCAGCATTTT.

The genes are TRBV19 and TRBJ1-1, with 7 bases lining up with TRBD1. Unmatched junction bases numbered 5, after V lost 4 bases and J lost 6 bases. The V gene's germline CDR1 is LNHDA and CDR2 SQIVND (reference sequence). The CDR3 is made up of 13 amino acids. The CDR3 DNA reads TGTGCCAGTAGTACGACAGGGATTCCTGAAGCTTTCTTT. It encodes CASSTTGIPEAFF.

V is TRBV7-8 and J is TRBJ1-1; a possible D gene is TRBD1 (6 bases). This CDR3 is 15 amino acids long. Germline CDR1 is SGHVS and CDR2 is FQNEAQ. V dropped 5 bases and J dropped 3 bases, with 16 bases sitting between them. CDR3 sequence (DNA): TGTGCCAGCAGCGAGGGACAAGGGGGTGACACTGAAGCTTTCTTT. This codes for CASSEGQGGDTEAFF. The full variable domain, with the rest looked up from reference TRBV7-8 and TRBJ1-1, is GAGVSQSPRYKVAKRGQDVALRCDPISGHVSLFWYQQALGQGPEFLTYFQNEAQLDKSGLPSDRFFAERPEGSVSTLKIQRTQQEDSAVYLCASSEGQGGDTEAFFGQGTRLTVV.

The chain employs TRBV2 and TRBJ1-1, with D hard to call. Trimming removed 5 bases at V and 0 bases at J, with 7 bases between. The CDR3 extends over 13 amino acids. CDR1 and CDR2 (germline): SNHLY, FYNNEI. The DNA of the CDR3 is TGTGCCAGCAGTCTAGTCTTGAACACTGAAGCTTTCTTT. Translation gives CASSLVLNTEAFF. Full variable domain (outside the CDR3, taken from reference TRBV2 and TRBJ1-1): EPEVTQTPSHQVTQMGQEVILRCVPISNHLYFYWYRQILGQKVEFLVSFYNNEISEKSEIFDDQFSVERPDGSNFTLKIRSTKLEDSAMYFCASSLVLNTEAFFGQGTRLTVV.

This clone has more than one count but fewer than ten. The J gene is TRBJ2-1, the V gene TRBV7-6; D is perhaps TRBD1 (6 bases). The germline gives CDR1 SGHVS, CDR2 FNYEAQ. This CDR3 region has 14 residues. V was trimmed by 5 bases and J by 7 bases, leaving 15 bases between them. CDR3 residues: CASSPRVGANEQFF. The CDR3 nucleotides are TGTGCCAGCAGCCCCCGGGTGGGGGCGAATGAGCAGTTCTTC.

The CDR3 loop reads CASSTQGRGYTF. DNA of the CDR3: TGTGCCAGTAGTACCCAGGGTCGTGGCTACACCTTC. The rearrangement joins TRBV19 to TRBJ1-2; perhaps TRBD1 as D (5 bases). The CDR3 has 12 residues. Germline loops: CDR1 LNHDA, CDR2 SQIVND (reference sequence). The ends were cut back, 4 bases at V and 7 bases at J, with 10 bases in the middle.